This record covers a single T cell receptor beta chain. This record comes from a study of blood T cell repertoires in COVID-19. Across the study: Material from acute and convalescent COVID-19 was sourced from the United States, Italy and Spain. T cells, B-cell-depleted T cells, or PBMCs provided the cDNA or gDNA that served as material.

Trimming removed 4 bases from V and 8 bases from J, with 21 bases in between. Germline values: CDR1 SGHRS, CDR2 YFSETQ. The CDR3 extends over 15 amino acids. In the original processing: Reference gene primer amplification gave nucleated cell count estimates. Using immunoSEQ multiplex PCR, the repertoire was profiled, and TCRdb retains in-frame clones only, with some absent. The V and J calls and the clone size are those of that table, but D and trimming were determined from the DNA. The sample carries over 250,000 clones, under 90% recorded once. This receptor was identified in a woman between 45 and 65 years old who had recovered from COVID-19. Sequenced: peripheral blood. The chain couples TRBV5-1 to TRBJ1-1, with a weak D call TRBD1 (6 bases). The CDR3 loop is CASSLEGRGQTEAFF. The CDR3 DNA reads TGCGCCAGCAGCCTGGAGGGGCGAGGACAGACCGAAGCTTTCTTT.